This passage covers 16 T cell receptor beta chains from one sample sequenced in a study of blood T cell repertoires in COVID-19. Assay: immunoSEQ multiplex PCR; the TCRdb copy retains only in-frame clones and omits some. The sample carries 400,000 or so clones, about 90% recorded once. Sequencing input: peripheral blood. All receptors derive from a man aged 18-30 years with COVID-19, enrolled during active disease.

On this clone: Other DNA sequences from this sample encode an identical CDR3 as well. V gene TRBV5-1 combines with J gene TRBJ2-1, with 11 bases aligning to TRBD2. The CDR3 has 15 residues. The V gene end was trimmed by 0 bases and the J gene end by 4 bases; junction bases not matched to a gene: 0. CDR1 and CDR2 from the germline V gene are SGHRS and YFSETQ. Here the CDR3 reads CASSLASGGYNEQFF. Written as DNA, the CDR3 is TGCGCCAGCAGCTTGGCTAGCGGGGGGTACAATGAGCAGTTCTTC.

V and J are TRBV18 and TRBJ2-7; D uncertain. Germline V CDR1 and CDR2: KGHSH, LQKENI. V was cut by 3 bases and J by 1 base, with 7 bases left in between. This CDR3 comprises 13 residues. CDR3 protein: CASSPDFSYEQYF. For the CDR3, the DNA is TGTGCCAGCTCACCCGACTTTTCCTACGAGCAGTACTTC.

A word on this clone: This sample includes further DNA sequences coding for the same CDR3. The genes are TRBV11-3 and TRBJ1-5; D might be TRBD1 (5 bases). V was clipped by 3 bases and J by 0 bases, with 6 bases between them. The V gene's germline CDR1 is SGHNT and CDR2 YENEEA. This CDR3 contains 14 residues. The CDR3 region has the DNA TGTGCCAGCAGCTTGGGGGGTAGCAATCAGCCCCAGCATTTT. Its protein product is CASSLGGSNQPQHF.

V usage is TRBV27 and J usage is TRBJ1-5; D not resolved. This CDR3 comprises 14 residues. V lost 2 bases and J 6 bases, leaving 11 bases between the germline ends. Germline assignment: CDR1 MNHEY and CDR2 SMNVEV (reference sequence). The CDR3 sequence is CASSLGPGGQPQHF. The CDR3 nucleotides are TGTGCCAGCAGTTTAGGGCCGGGAGGTCAGCCCCAGCATTTT.

This clone was observed once. The chain is built from TRBV5-1 and TRBJ2-1; possible D gene TRBD2, 6 bases. The V gene's germline CDR1 is SGHRS and CDR2 YFSETQ. The CDR3 totals 16 residues. V lost 2 bases and J 8 bases, leaving 20 bases between the germline ends. Written as DNA, the CDR3 is TGCGCCAGCAGCTTTAGAGGACGGCTAGCGTACGATGAGCAGTTCTTC. Its protein is CASSFRGRLAYDEQFF.

CDR3 loop: CASSFWLAEQETQYF. The CDR3 DNA is TGTGCCAGCAGCTTCTGGCTAGCGGAACAAGAGACCCAGTACTTC. This chain connects TRBV7-9 to TRBJ2-5; 7 bases map to TRBD2. The CDR3 is 15 residues long. Germline V gene lookup returns CDR1 SEHNR and CDR2 FQNEAQ (reference sequence). The V segment lost 3 bases and the J segment 2 bases; nucleotides outside the gene matches: 6.

The chain couples TRBV5-1 to TRBJ1-4; a weak D match, TRBD1 (6 bases). Germline values: CDR1 SGHRS, CDR2 YFSETQ. CDR3 length equals 17 residues. V shed 0 bases and J shed 2 bases, with 14 bases lying between them. CDR3 in DNA: TGCGCCAGCAGCTTGGGGACAGCCCTTCTTACTAATGAAAAACTGTTTTTT. It codes for CASSLGTALLTNEKLFF.

V gene TRBV4-1 combines with J gene TRBJ2-3; tentative D call: TRBD2 (6 bases). Germline CDR1 is MGHRA and CDR2 is YSYEKL. Trimming shortened V by 4 bases and J by 5 bases, and 13 bases separated the two germline ends. This CDR3 has 14 residues. CDR3 nucleotide sequence: TGCGCCAGCAGCCCGGGACTTTCCAGAGATACGCAGTATTTT. Translating gives CASSPGLSRDTQYF.

This clone appeared a few times. This specimen includes other DNA sequences encoding the same CDR3. The chain combines TRBV9 with TRBJ2-2, with 10 positions matching TRBD2. The CDR3 has 16 amino acids. From germline, CDR1 is SGDLS and CDR2 YYNGEE. The V and J ends lost 0 bases and 2 bases, in that order; junction bases with no gene match: 1. The DNA of the CDR3 is TGTGCCAGCAGCGTAGGGACTAGCGGCAACACCGGGGAGCTGTTTTTT. Translating it yields CASSVGTSGNTGELFF.

The chain combines TRBV10-3 with TRBJ1-4; possibly TRBD1 for D (5 bases). The germline V gene has CDR1 ENHRY and CDR2 SYGVKD. This CDR3 spans 11 amino acids. With 0 bases removed from V and 12 bases from J, the gap between germline ends came to 5 bases. In DNA, the CDR3 is TGTGCCATCAGTGAGTCAGGGGAACTGTTTTTT. Translated, it gives CAISESGELFF.

V is TRBV10-3 and J is TRBJ2-6, with TRBD1 identical over 10 bases. V gave up 5 bases and J gave up 2 bases; unmatched junction bases: 6. This CDR3 has 17 amino acids. CDR1 is ENHRY, CDR2 SYGVKD, per germline. CDR3 in DNA: TGTGCCATCAGTACCGGACAGGGGGAGGCTGGGGCCAACGTCCTGACTTTC. This encodes CAISTGQGEAGANVLTF.

The rearrangement joins TRBV16 to TRBJ2-5; 7 bases are shared with TRBD2. In germline, CDR1 is KGHSY, CDR2 FQNENV. This CDR3 comprises 16 residues. The junction had 7 bases not matched to a gene; V was cut back by 1 base and J by 2 bases. CDR3 in DNA: TGTGCCAGCAGCCAATTAAGGGCGGGGGAACAAGAGACCCAGTACTTC. Its translation: CASSQLRAGEQETQYF.

The genes are TRBV10-3 and TRBJ2-5; tentatively, D is TRBD2 (6 bases). The CDR3 is made up of 15 amino acids. Trimming removed 6 bases from V and 5 bases from J, with 19 bases in between. Looked up from germline, CDR1 is ENHRY and CDR2 is SYGVKD. CDR3 residues: CAISEAIWGRETQYF. The CDR3 DNA follows: TGTGCCATCAGCGAAGCGATTTGGGGGAGGGAGACCCAGTACTTC.

This clone appeared a few times. This chain links TRBV19 with TRBJ2-2, with D hard to call. From germline, CDR1 is LNHDA and CDR2 SQIVND (reference sequence). V lost 9 bases and J 8 bases, leaving 13 bases between the germline ends. This CDR3 region has 12 residues. The CDR3 is CASDTQLGELFF. The CDR3 DNA reads TGTGCCAGCGACACCCAACTTGGGGAGCTGTTTTTT.

This CDR3 is CASSKQVSGANVLTF. The DNA for the CDR3 is TGTGCCAGCAGTAAACAGGTCTCTGGGGCCAACGTCCTGACTTTC. The rearrangement uses TRBV27 and TRBJ2-6; TRBD1 might be the D (5 bases). The CDR3 is 15 residues long. Germline V CDR1 and CDR2: MNHEY, SMNVEV (reference sequence). Deletions cut 5 bases from V and 0 bases from J, with 8 bases between.

The V and J genes are TRBV18 and TRBJ1-1; 9 bases agree with TRBD1. V shed 4 bases, J shed 3 bases, and the junction held 0 bases outside the gene matches. The CDR3 totals 13 residues. CDR1 KGHSH and CDR2 LQKENI come from the germline V gene. For the CDR3, the DNA is TGTGCCAGCTCACGACAGGGGGACACTGAAGCTTTCTTT. Translated: CASSRQGDTEAFF.